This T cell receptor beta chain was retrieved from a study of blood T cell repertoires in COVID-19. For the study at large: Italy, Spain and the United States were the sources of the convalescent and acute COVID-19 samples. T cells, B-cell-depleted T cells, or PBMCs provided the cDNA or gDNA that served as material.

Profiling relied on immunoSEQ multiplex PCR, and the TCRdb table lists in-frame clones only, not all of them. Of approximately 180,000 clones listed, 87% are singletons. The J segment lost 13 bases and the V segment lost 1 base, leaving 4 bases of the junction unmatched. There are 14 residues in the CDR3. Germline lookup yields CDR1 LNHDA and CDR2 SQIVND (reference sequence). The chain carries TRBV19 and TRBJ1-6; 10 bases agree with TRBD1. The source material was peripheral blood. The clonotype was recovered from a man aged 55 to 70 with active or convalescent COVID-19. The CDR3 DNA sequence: TGTGCCAGTAGTATAGCCCCGGACAGGGGGCCCCTCCACTTT. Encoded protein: CASSIAPDRGPLHF.